The present T cell receptor beta chain was sequenced within a study of cytomegalovirus exposure and HLA in healthy donors. This clone came up once. The PCR was carried out with 60 Vbeta primers and 13 Jbeta primers. Clones were read by immunoSEQ multiplex PCR, and TCRdb kept only the in-frame ones, dropping some. The table includes about 100,000 clones, approximately 84% detected once. The clonotype originates from a man in his thirties or forties in good health and CMV-seronegative. The sample consisted of PBMCs.

The CDR3 DNA follows: TGTGCCAGCAGCTTGTCCCCCTCCGGGGAGCTGTTTTTT. Translated: CASSLSPSGELFF. This sequence joins TRBV5-5 and TRBJ2-2, with D uncertain. Trimming cost V 1 base and J 6 bases, with 7 bases left between them. Germline V gene data show CDR1 as SGHKS and CDR2 as YYEKEE (reference sequence). This CDR3 comprises 13 residues.